The 8 T cell receptor beta chains below all came from one sample that was sequenced in a study of T cells in Graves' hyperthyroidism and ophthalmopathy. It was RNA transcripts that yielded the amplified TCR beta CDR3 regions. Initially, a first-round RT-PCR of the TCR CDR3 employed the HTBI primer set. MiXCR, run by TCRdb on the multiplex PCR reads, gives a single entry per CDR3 protein. The table shows around 600,000 distinct CDR3 sequences, with roughly 46% occurring only once. The sequenced sample consisted of peripheral blood or thyroid tissue (not recorded which). The receptor source for this set is an adult man with Graves' disease, either hyperthyroidism or ophthalmopathy (not recorded which).

The gene calls are TRBV7-9 and TRBJ2-7; TRBD1 aligns across 11 bases. This CDR3 has 15 residues. Germline CDR1 reads SEHNR; CDR2 reads FQNEAQ (reference sequence). V was pared by 9 bases and J by 4 bases, with 11 bases of the junction left unmatched. The CDR3 DNA reads TGTGCCAGTAGTATGGGCGGGACAGGGGGTTACGAGCAGTACTTC. Its translation is CASSMGGTGGYEQYF. The full variable domain, its missing parts supplied by reference TRBV7-9 and TRBJ2-7, is DTGVSQNPRHKITKRGQNVTFRCDPISEHNRLYWYRQTLGQGPEFLTYFQNEAQLEKSRLLSDRFSAERPKGSFSTLEIQRTEQGDSAMYLCASSMGGTGGYEQYFGPGTRLTVT.

This chain links TRBV10-3 with TRBJ1-2; D is unresolved. V was clipped by 3 bases and J by 4 bases, with 12 bases between them. This CDR3 spans 14 amino acids. Per the germline V gene, CDR1 is ENHRY and CDR2 is SYGVKD. CDR3 nucleotides: TGTGCCATCAGTGATTACCTCCGAAGCTATGGCTACACCTTC. It translates to CAISDYLRSYGYTF.

In regard to this clonotype: This may be a read error, as it is one base from a much larger clone. V is TRBV10-1 and J is TRBJ1-6; the match to TRBD1 covers 8 bases. This CDR3 comprises 13 residues. Germline V gene data show CDR1 as WNHNN and CDR2 as SYGVQD (reference sequence). The CDR3 spells CATQDRVNSPLRF. CDR3 in DNA: TGCGCCACCCAGGACAGGGTAAATTCACCCCTCCGCTTT.

Turning to this clonotype: Just one base apart from a much larger clone, this may be a read error. V is TRBV7-2 and J is TRBJ2-7; D may be TRBD2 (6 bases). The germline V gene has CDR1 SGHTA and CDR2 FQGNSA. Trimming pared 5 bases from V and 1 base from J, leaving 15 bases between. This CDR3 contains 15 residues. The CDR3 DNA is TGTGCCAGCAGCCTCGAAAAGGCGGGATCCTACGAGCAGTACTTC. This codes for CASSLEKAGSYEQYF.

This clonotype occurred many times. Germline and junction disagree at one end, which may indicate a read error. CDR3 nucleotides: TGTGCCAGCAGTCAGGGTATGAACACTGAAGCTTTCTTT. This gives the protein CASSQGMNTEAFF. V and J are TRBV5-1 and TRBJ1-1; maybe TRBD1 (5 bases). Per the germline V gene, CDR1 is SGHRS and CDR2 is YFSETQ. CDR3 size: 13 residues.

In regard to this clonotype: At one of its ends the junction is not consistent with the germline gene, which may arise from a read error. The chain recombines TRBV7-9 with TRBJ2-2, with D tentatively TRBD2 (5 bases). The CDR3 contains 12 residues. From germline, CDR1 is SEHNR and CDR2 FQNEAQ (reference sequence). The CDR3 loop reads CAGSPGGGELFF. DNA of the CDR3: TGTGCCGGCAGCCCCGGAGGCGGGGAGCTGTTTTTT.

The V and J genes are TRBV7-2 and TRBJ1-2, with 7 bases that match TRBD1. The CDR3 is made up of 16 amino acids. V lost 2 bases to trimming and J lost 0 bases; unmatched junction nucleotides: 6. CDR1 is SGHTA and CDR2 is FQGNSA in the germline V gene. As DNA, the CDR3 is TGTGCCAGCAGCTTACTCACCGGGACAGCTAACTATGGCTACACCTTC. It translates to CASSLLTGTANYGYTF.

There are many counts of this clonotype. The J gene is TRBJ1-2, the V gene TRBV10-3; TRBD1 matches 9 bases. The germline gives CDR1 ENHRY, CDR2 SYGVKD. After removal of 0 bases from V and 0 bases from J, the junction contained 8 bases not matched to a gene. CDR3 length equals 18 residues. The CDR3 bases are TGTGCCATCAGTGAGTCGAGGGGACAGGGATTATCTAACTATGGCTACACCTTC. It translates to CAISESRGQGLSNYGYTF.